These T cell receptor beta chains were read from a single sample in a study of CD8 T cells in ankylosing spondylitis. Using its own MiXCR run on the 5' RACE reads, TCRdb lists one record per CDR3 protein. The table lists 750,000 to 850,000 distinct CDR3 sequences, about an eighth of them singletons. Input material: blood, either unsorted or a sorted T cell fraction (not recorded which). The receptor source for this set is a male donor with ankylosing spondylitis. The conserved cysteine and the conserved F or W are not part of the CDR3 here.

V	J	CDR3
TRBV5-1	TRBJ1-1	ASSWAGGSTEAF
TRBV10-3	TRBJ1-2	AISIDRFGYT
TRBV5-1	TRBJ2-1	ASSLVGTVNYNEQF
TRBV7-2	TRBJ1-2	ASSLVSGMSNYGYT
TRBV6-1	TRBJ1-1	ASRGPLGETEAF
TRBV28	TRBJ2-5	ASSSGTAVSWTQY
TRBV20-1	TRBJ2-7	SAAPQAAYEQY
TRBV4-3	TRBJ2-3	ASSQGGFGTSGLDTQY
TRBV7-2	TRBJ1-1	ASSLAWAEAF
TRBV30	TRBJ2-4	AWSVWTSEKNIQY
TRBV29-1	TRBJ1-2	SVDVGYGYT
TRBV5-1	TRBJ2-3	ASSLTLGSADTQY
TRBV5-6	TRBJ2-3	ASTLDPSTDTQY
TRBV5-1	TRBJ2-2	ASSSGLGFAGELF
TRBV20-1	TRBJ1-1	SAPGQGSHGAEAF
TRBV7-8	TRBJ1-1	ASSAGPLNTEAF
TRBV5-1	TRBJ2-5	ASSSTNSQETQY
TRBV18	TRBJ2-2	ASSPGVISNTGELF
TRBV10-3	TRBJ1-2	AISTLKSQRNYGYT
TRBV5-6	TRBJ2-2	ASSFSVQGYLGELF
TRBV20-1	TRBJ2-7	SAPAVAETYEQY
TRBV7-9	TRBJ1-1	ASSFRPTALGNTEAF
TRBV5-1	TRBJ2-3	ASSYGRAGTDTQY
TRBV9	TRBJ2-5	ASGLGGQETQY
TRBV7-9	TRBJ2-7	ASSLDGGAREQY
TRBV20-1	TRBJ2-3	SAPRRPRSTDTQY
TRBV5-1	TRBJ2-7	ASSAGMLEQY
TRBV18	TRBJ1-2	ASSPAGGGRGNYGYT
TRBV6-5	TRBJ1-3	ASSYATGFISGNTIY
TRBV20-1	TRBJ2-7	SDYSGSGYEQY
TRBV20-1	TRBJ2-7	SARDRASGSYDEQY
TRBV5-1	TRBJ2-1	ASSPGGERGYYNEQF
TRBV20-1	TRBJ1-5	SARGGGSNQPQH
TRBV6-1	TRBJ2-7	ASSPEVLSYEQY
TRBV5-1	TRBJ2-2	ASSLDSRTGELF
TRBV7-2	TRBJ2-7	ASRGLAYSTYEQY
TRBV4-3	TRBJ1-2	ASSQDFQPNYGYT
TRBV11-2	TRBJ1-1	ASSSYIGRIGRAF
TRBV10-3	TRBJ1-1	AITNRGTEAF
TRBV7-2	TRBJ2-7	ASSFTARLEQY
TRBV18	TRBJ1-4	ASSRTTGLYEKLF
TRBV29-1	TRBJ1-1	SVERDKNTEAF
TRBV20-1	TRBJ1-4	SAPPWQGELF
TRBV12-3/TRBV12-4	TRBJ2-5	ASSTGTGQWETQY
TRBV11-2	TRBJ2-1	ASSPRTSGGISYNEQF
TRBV18	TRBJ1-1	ASSSSPGTENTEAF
TRBV6-4	TRBJ1-6	ASSDSYSGTPLH
TRBV4-2	TRBJ2-1	ASSLVTQRETNEQF
TRBV28	TRBJ2-4	ASSSGTSRAKNIQY
TRBV29-1	TRBJ1-1	SVLVPKRVLEAF
TRBV5-6	TRBJ2-1	ASSPSRTTPYNEQF
TRBV12-3/TRBV12-4	TRBJ2-2	ASTPSGTGRTGELF
TRBV20-1	TRBJ1-1	SARYRVNTEAF
TRBV7-2	TRBJ2-5	ASTPGLASYQETQY
TRBV6-1	TRBJ2-2	ASTAKGMLTGELF